Below are 9 T cell receptor beta chains sequenced from a single sample in a study of T cell clonality in common variable immunodeficiency. The data were produced by immunoSEQ multiplex PCR, yet TCRdb's version contains in-frame clones alone and is incomplete. The specimen has roughly 60,000 clones, none found just once. Source material: peripheral blood mononuclear cells. The source of these receptors is a person between 18 and 69 years old in good health.

This clone occurred many times. The CDR3 end is not reached by the read, which stops 3 residues before it; the germline J gene fills it in. This chain joins TRBV19 and TRBJ1-5; no clear D gene. Trimming left V 6 bases short and J 0 bases short, with 12 bases between. The CDR3 covers 15 residues. Germline CDR1 and CDR2: LNHDA and SQIVND (reference sequence). Incomplete CDR3 DNA: TGTGCCAGTAGAGCAGGCCTGGATAGCAATCAGCCC. As protein: CASRAGLDSNQP. From start to end, the CDR3 is CASRAGLDSNQPQHF.

At least ten counts were recorded for this clone. The missing CDR3 end, 3 residues past where the read stops, is filled in from the germline J gene. The V gene is TRBV10-3, the J gene TRBJ1-1, with a weak D call TRBD1 (6 bases). Trimming took off 0 bases at V and 1 base at J, with 9 bases between the two ends. The CDR3 is 15 amino acids. CDR1 and CDR2 from the germline V gene are ENHRY and SYGVKD. Incomplete CDR3 DNA: TGTGCCATCAGTGAGTCGATGGGACAGAACACTGAA. Translating gives CAISESMGQNTE. The full CDR3 is CAISESMGQNTEAFF.

This clone was found many times. The DNA ends 3 residues before the CDR3 does, and the rest of the CDR3 is filled in from the germline J gene. The V and J genes are TRBV23-1 and TRBJ2-5, with a possible D match to TRBD2 (6 bases). TRBV23-1 is known as an ORF, though its function is uncertain. V lost 0 bases and J lost 5, with 10 bases in between. The CDR3 has 14 residues. CDR3 region: CASSQSRGNETQYF. Partial CDR3 DNA: TGCGCCAGCAGTCAATCTCGGGGGAATGAGACC.

This clone came up many times. The read is 3 residues too short to cover the CDR3 end, so that end is filled in from the germline J gene. This chain uses TRBV2 with TRBJ2-1; D remains ambiguous. Germline V gene data show CDR1 as SNHLY and CDR2 as FYNNEI. This CDR3 is 12 amino acids long. The CDR3 loop reads CASVGAYNEQFF. CDR3 DNA (partial): TGTGCAAGTGTGGGCGCCTACAATGAG.

This clone occurred many times. The CDR3 loop is CASRSSRNGNTIYF. CDR3 bases read: TGTGCCAGCAGATCGAGCAGGAATGGAAACACC. The chain is built from TRBV5-4 and TRBJ1-3; no firm D call. The read ends 3 residues before the CDR3 terminus; that terminus is restored from the germline J gene. Trimming left V 5 bases short and J 3 bases short, with 12 bases between. The CDR3 contains 14 residues. CDR1 and CDR2 from the germline V gene are SGHNT and YYREEE (reference sequence).

This clone was counted many times. The read ends 3 residues shy of where the CDR3 ends; the end is completed using the germline J gene. The V call is TRBV6-1, the J call TRBJ1-2; TRBD1 matches at 9 bases. CDR3 length: 16 residues. CDR1 is MNHNS and CDR2 is SASEGT in the germline V gene. Trimming removed 1 base from V and 3 bases from J; junction bases left unmatched: 6. The CDR3 loop reads CASSEVAGQGYYGYTF. The sequenced CDR3 bases are TGTGCCAGCAGTGAAGTCGCAGGACAGGGGTACTATGGC.

Many counts were recorded for this clone. The CDR3 goes on 3 residues after the read ends, and that part is filled in from the germline J gene. The chain carries TRBV5-8 and TRBJ1-2; no definite D call. CDR3 size: 13 residues. The germline gives CDR1 SGHTS, CDR2 YDEGEE. Trimming left V 1 base short and J 2 bases short, with 6 bases between. The CDR3 loop is CASSLSKNYGYTF. The CDR3 DNA, read in part, is TGTGCCAGCAGCTTGTCTAAGAACTATGGC.

This clone appeared many times. The read ends 3 residues shy of where the CDR3 ends; the end is completed using the germline J gene. The V call is TRBV5-1, the J call TRBJ2-1; D unresolved. CDR3 length: 12 amino acids. V lost 0 bases to trimming and J lost 8 bases, with 6 bases between them. CDR1 and CDR2 from the germline V gene are SGHRS and YFSETQ. This CDR3 reads CASSLAFDEQFF. Partial CDR3 DNA: TGCGCCAGCAGCTTGGCCTTCGATGAG.

This clone was seen ten or more times. The read is 3 residues too short to cover the CDR3 end, so that end is filled in from the germline J gene. The chain has TRBV7-8 and TRBJ2-2; D perhaps matches TRBD2 (7 bases). The CDR3 is 15 residues long. V was cut by 3 bases and J by 6 bases, with 14 bases left in between. Germline values: CDR1 SGHVS, CDR2 FQNEAQ. Incomplete CDR3 DNA: TGTGCCAGCAGCTTGGAGGCGGGGGCGGCCGGGGAG. It is translated as CASSLEAGAAGE. The whole CDR3 reads CASSLEAGAAGELFF. Full variable domain (remainder filled in from reference TRBV7-8 and TRBJ2-2): GAGVSQSPRYKVAKRGQDVALRCDPISGHVSLFWYQQALGQGPEFLTYFQNEAQLDKSGLPSDRFFAERPEGSVSTLKIQRTQQEDSAVYLCASSLEAGAAGELFFGEGSRLTVL.